This T cell receptor (beta chain) was identified in a study of breast tumors, draining lymph nodes, adjacent tissues. Broader study findings: Tumor repertoires ranked between lymph nodes and nontumor tissue in diversity, with V and J gene preferences. That most tumor T cells come from lymph nodes remained unproven. Luminal-like breast cancer showed significantly higher tumor–nontumor repertoire similarity than basal-like.

Via MiXCR, TCRdb re-called the multiplex PCR reads, giving one row per CDR3 protein. The sample lists roughly 110,000 distinct CDR3 sequences; less than 40% were seen once. Breast cancer patients provided tissue from their axillary draining lymph nodes. On this clonotype itself: Its target is not known. One base away lies a much larger clone, so this may be a sequencing read error.

Sequencing was performed on axillary lymph node tissue. This receptor was taken from a female donor with breast cancer. Some clones in this sample may be carry-over from other donors' samples.

The CDR3 nucleotides are TGTGCCTGGAGTCGGGGGACAGGGGGAAACACCATATATTTT. Its protein product is CAWSRGTGGNTIYF. V usage is TRBV30 and J usage is TRBJ1-3; 9 nucleotides agree with TRBD1. The germline V gene encodes CDR1 GTSNPN and CDR2 SVGIG (reference sequence). Trimming removed 2 bases from V and 4 bases from J; junction bases left unmatched: 3. The CDR3 covers 14 residues.